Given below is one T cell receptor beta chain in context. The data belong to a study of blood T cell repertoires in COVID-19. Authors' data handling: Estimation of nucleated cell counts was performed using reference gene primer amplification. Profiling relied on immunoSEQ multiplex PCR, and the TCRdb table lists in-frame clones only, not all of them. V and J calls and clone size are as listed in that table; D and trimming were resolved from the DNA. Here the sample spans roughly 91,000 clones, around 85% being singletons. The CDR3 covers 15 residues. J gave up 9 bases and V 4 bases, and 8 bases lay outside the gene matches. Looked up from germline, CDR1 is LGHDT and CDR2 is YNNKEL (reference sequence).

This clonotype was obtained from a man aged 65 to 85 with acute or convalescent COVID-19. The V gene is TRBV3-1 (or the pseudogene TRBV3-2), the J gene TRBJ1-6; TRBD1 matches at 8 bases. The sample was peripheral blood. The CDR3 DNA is TGTGCCAGCAGCCCAAACAGGGGGAGTGGTTCACCCCTCCACTTT. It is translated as CASSPNRGSGSPLHF.